These 21 T cell receptor beta chains were all obtained from the same sample, sequenced in a study of shared clonotypes between healthy human individuals. TCRdb's table, derived via immunoSEQ multiplex PCR, lists solely in-frame clones and lacks some. The table has a few hundred thousand clones, 60% to 70% seen once. The specimen sequenced was memory CD4+ T cells sorted from blood. Regarding subset: CD45RA-negative fraction. These receptors were collected from a man aged 25 to 40 in good health.

As to this clone: Other DNA variants within this sample encode the same CDR3. The gene calls are TRBV5-1 and TRBJ2-2; maybe TRBD1 (5 bases). There are 15 residues in the CDR3. In germline, CDR1 is SGHRS, CDR2 YFSETQ. V was cut by 0 bases and J by 2 bases, with 8 bases left in between. CDR3 amino acids: CASSLGQGNTGELFF. For the CDR3, the DNA is TGCGCCAGCAGCTTGGGGCAGGGCAACACCGGGGAGCTGTTTTTT.

The J gene is TRBJ2-7, the V gene TRBV6-6; 8 bases are a match to TRBD1. Germline V gives CDR1 MNHNY, CDR2 SVGAGI (reference sequence). J lost 2 bases, V lost 7 bases, and 7 bases had no gene match. The CDR3 extends over 14 amino acids. CDR3 nucleotides: TGTGCCAGCACTCGGGACAGGCAGACCTACGAGCAGTACTTC. Translated: CASTRDRQTYEQYF.

V gene TRBV18 combines with J gene TRBJ2-2; 8 positions agree with TRBD1. There are 16 residues in the CDR3. Germline V CDR1 and CDR2: KGHSH, LQKENI. V shed 1 base and J 5 bases; nucleotides not matched to a gene: 6. In DNA, the CDR3 is TGTGCCAGCTCACCACAGACAGGGGCCTCTACCGGGGAGCTGTTTTTT. As protein: CASSPQTGASTGELFF. The entire variable domain, with the rest obtained from reference TRBV18 and TRBJ2-2, is as follows: NAGVMQNPRHLVRRRGQEARLRCSPMKGHSHVYWYRQLPEEGLKFMVYLQKENIIDESGMPKERFSAEFPKEGPSILRIQQVVRGDSAAYFCASSPQTGASTGELFFGEGSRLTVL.

The chain recombines TRBV5-1 with TRBJ1-2; 9 positions agree with TRBD1. V shed 0 bases, J shed 7 bases, and the junction held 10 bases outside the gene matches. The CDR3 sequence is 16 residues long. Germline V lookup: CDR1 SGHRS, CDR2 YFSETQ. For the CDR3, the DNA is TGCGCCAGCAGCTTGGTATTCCGGGACAGGGAAACTGGCTACACCTTC. This gives the protein CASSLVFRDRETGYTF.

This clone was recorded many times. The genes are TRBV2 and TRBJ2-1; possible D gene TRBD2, 6 bases. Trimming pared 6 bases from V and 4 bases from J, leaving 13 bases between. CDR3 length: 14 residues. Germline CDR1 is SNHLY and CDR2 is FYNNEI. The CDR3 DNA follows: TGTGCCAGCAGACCGGGACTCATATACAATGAGCAGTTCTTC. Its protein product is CASRPGLIYNEQFF.

The V call is TRBV18, the J call TRBJ1-1, with a possible D match to TRBD1 (5 bases). Germline-derived CDR1 and CDR2 are KGHSH and LQKENI. With 4 bases removed from V and 8 bases from J, the gap between germline ends came to 17 bases. The CDR3 is 14 amino acids. The CDR3 reads CASSLAERRGEAFF. CDR3 nucleotide sequence: TGTGCCAGCTCACTCGCGGAGCGGAGGGGAGAAGCTTTCTTT. Using reference TRBV18 and TRBJ1-1 for the parts outside the CDR3, the full variable domain is NAGVMQNPRHLVRRRGQEARLRCSPMKGHSHVYWYRQLPEEGLKFMVYLQKENIIDESGMPKERFSAEFPKEGPSILRIQQVVRGDSAAYFCASSLAERRGEAFFGQGTRLTVV.

This sequence joins TRBV19 and TRBJ2-3, with 10 bases that match TRBD1. J was trimmed by 5 bases and V by 9 bases; bases with no gene match: 5. CDR1 is LNHDA and CDR2 is SQIVND in the germline V gene (reference sequence). This CDR3 contains 13 residues. The CDR3 protein is CASWDRGKDTQYF. Here the CDR3 DNA reads TGTGCCAGCTGGGACAGGGGAAAAGATACGCAGTATTTT.

This sequence joins TRBV9 and TRBJ2-5; the D gene is possibly TRBD1 (5 bases). The CDR3 is 15 amino acids. Germline V CDR1 and CDR2: SGDLS, YYNGEE. Trimming left V 0 bases short and J 4 bases short, with 13 bases between. The CDR3 protein is CASSVGMGQRETQYF. CDR3 bases: TGTGCCAGCAGCGTAGGAATGGGGCAGAGAGAGACCCAGTACTTC.

This clone was recorded a few times. The chain employs TRBV6-6 and TRBJ2-1; 9 positions match TRBD1. CDR3 length: 16 residues. Per the germline V gene, CDR1 is MNHNY and CDR2 is SVGAGI (reference sequence). Germline trimming cut 0 bases from V and 4 bases from J; bases unmatched to any gene: 4. In DNA form, the CDR3 reads TGTGCCAGCAGTTACTCGGGACAGGGCAGGTACAATGAGCAGTTCTTC. Translated, it gives CASSYSGQGRYNEQFF.

J is TRBJ2-7 and V is TRBV18; 8 nucleotides align to TRBD1. Trimming removed 4 bases from V and 7 bases from J; junction bases left unmatched: 6. Germline assignment: CDR1 KGHSH and CDR2 LQKENI. This CDR3 has 13 amino acids. The CDR3 DNA sequence: TGTGCCAGCTCACTTTGGACAGGGAGTGAGCAGTACTTC. Amino acid sequence: CASSLWTGSEQYF.

This clone has at least ten counts. This chain connects TRBV28 to TRBJ1-5; D gene unclear. CDR1 is MDHEN, CDR2 SYDVKM, per germline. CDR3 length: 9 residues. The CDR3 DNA sequence: TGTGTCGCGGGGCAGCCCCAGCATTTT. It specifies CVAGQPQHF.

V and J are TRBV18 and TRBJ2-5; D may correspond to TRBD1 or TRBD2 (5 bases each). V lost 4 bases, J lost 2 bases, and 8 bases lay in between. The CDR3 runs 13 residues. Germline-derived CDR1 and CDR2 are KGHSH and LQKENI. The CDR3 DNA reads as TGTGCCAGCTCACGAGGGGAACAAGAGACCCAGTACTTC. This encodes CASSRGEQETQYF.

The chain is built from TRBV6-1 and TRBJ2-2, with a tentative D call TRBD1 (5 bases). This CDR3 contains 16 residues. Germline CDR1 MNHNS, CDR2 SASEGT. Trimming removed 3 bases from V and 7 bases from J, with 18 bases in between. The CDR3, as DNA: TGTGCCAGCAGTGATAGGGGCCTTTTCAGCCGCGGGGAGCTGTTTTTT. It encodes CASSDRGLFSRGELFF.

The V gene is TRBV18, the J gene TRBJ2-7; D might be TRBD2 (7 bases). There are 16 residues in the CDR3. The V end lost 3 bases, the J end lost 3 bases, and 18 bases lay between the germline ends. Per germline, CDR1 KGHSH and CDR2 LQKENI. This CDR3 is CASSPRGGRIDYEQYF. The CDR3 DNA is TGTGCCAGCTCACCCAGGGGCGGGAGAATTGACTACGAGCAGTACTTC.

In this sample, this clone turned up a few times. This chain joins TRBV10-2 and TRBJ2-1; 8 bases are shared with TRBD2. The CDR3 extends over 15 amino acids. The J segment lost 3 bases and the V segment lost 9 bases, leaving 10 bases of the junction unmatched. Looked up from germline, CDR1 is WSHSY and CDR2 is SAAADI. Here the CDR3 reads CARKRERELYNEQFF. In nucleotides, the CDR3 is TGCGCCAGGAAACGAGAGCGGGAGCTCTACAATGAGCAGTTCTTC.

The chain couples TRBV9 to TRBJ1-3, with TRBD1 identical over 9 bases. The CDR3 extends over 16 amino acids. The J segment lost 4 bases and the V segment lost 4 bases, leaving 9 bases of the junction unmatched. CDR1 is SGDLS and CDR2 is YYNGEE in the germline V gene. In nucleotides, the CDR3 is TGTGCCAGCAGCCTAAACAACAGGGGGCTGGGAAACACCATATATTTT. This codes for CASSLNNRGLGNTIYF.

The chain carries TRBV6-5 and TRBJ1-1; D possibly corresponds to TRBD1 (5 bases). The length of the CDR3 is 13 residues. Trimming removed 2 bases from V and 4 bases from J, with 8 bases in between. Germline V lookup: CDR1 MNHEY, CDR2 SVGAGI. The CDR3 region has the DNA TGTGCCAGCAGTTACGATGGGGGCACTGAAGCTTTCTTT. Protein sequence: CASSYDGGTEAFF.

This chain links TRBV5-5 with TRBJ2-7; D possibly corresponds to TRBD1 (5 bases). Germline CDR1 reads SGHKS; CDR2 reads YYEKEE (reference sequence). The CDR3 totals 14 residues. Trimming took off 1 base at V and 0 bases at J, with 8 bases between the two ends. The CDR3 loop reads CASSLRGDSYEQYF. CDR3 in DNA: TGTGCCAGCAGCTTGAGGGGTGACTCCTACGAGCAGTACTTC.

The genes are TRBV7-2 and TRBJ1-1; D uncertain. Germline CDR1 SGHTA, CDR2 FQGNSA. The V gene lost 6 bases and the J gene lost 0 bases, with 11 bases spanning the gap. This CDR3 region has 14 residues. CDR3 DNA sequence: TGTGCCAGCAGGCTACGGAACATGAACACTGAAGCTTTCTTT. Protein sequence: CASRLRNMNTEAFF. The full variable domain, rest sourced from reference TRBV7-2 and TRBJ1-1, is GAGVSQSPSNKVTEKGKDVELRCDPISGHTALYWYRQSLGQGLEFLIYFQGNSAPDKSGLPSDRFSAERTGGSVSTLTIQRTQQEDSAVYLCASRLRNMNTEAFFGQGTRLTVV.

The chain joins TRBV6-4 to TRBJ1-1; TRBD1 matches 8 bases. The CDR3 has 13 residues. After removal of 3 bases from V and 6 bases from J, the junction contained 3 bases not matched to a gene. Germline lookup yields CDR1 MRHNA and CDR2 SNTAGT. CDR3 protein: CASSEDRGAEAFF. The CDR3 DNA is TGTGCCAGCAGTGAAGACAGGGGCGCTGAAGCTTTCTTT.

The chain combines TRBV28 with TRBJ2-7, with D unresolved. V gave up 5 bases and J gave up 2 bases, with 10 bases separating them. This CDR3 spans 13 amino acids. Germline loops: CDR1 MDHEN, CDR2 SYDVKM. CDR3 DNA: TGTGCCAGCAGTGCCCCTCCGGCCTACGAGCAGTACTTC. Its protein is CASSAPPAYEQYF.